The clone carrying this T cell receptor beta chain was detected many times. Its antigen is undetermined. This sample stems from a study of HIV-infected patients and healthy controls. Notes on the study in general: Study cohorts differed slightly in age and sex, but this did not explain diversity differences. HIV-associated CDR3 frequencies dropped significantly during therapy; CMV-associated ones, mostly rising, changed nonsignificantly.

The repertoire came from unfractionated whole blood and reflected all unsorted peripheral T cells. The germline CDR1 and CDR2 sequences are SNHLY and FYNNEI. Deletions cut 6 bases from V and 2 bases from J, with 10 bases between. This CDR3 contains 14 residues. cDNA was made from 500 ng RNA using alpha and beta constant primers. Each of the alpha and beta chains got its own library through chain-specific third strand synthesis with indices. TCRdb itself ran the 5' RACE reads through MiXCR, one entry per CDR3 protein. The table includes over 8,000 distinct CDR3 sequences, less than 9.5% detected once. The J gene is TRBJ1-4, the V gene TRBV2; unclear D gene. This sequence originates from an adult in good health. Sequencing was performed on blood. The CDR3 loop is CASSPTGTNEKLFF. CDR3 in DNA: TGTGCCAGCAGCCCAACGGGGACTAATGAAAAACTGTTTTTT.